A selection of T cell receptor beta chains follows, all from one sample in a study of blood T cell repertoires in COVID-19. Clones were read by immunoSEQ multiplex PCR, and TCRdb kept only the in-frame ones, dropping some. The repertoire holds roughly 180,000 clones, with approximately 78% as singletons. The specimen sequenced was peripheral blood. The receptor set was obtained from a woman older than 75 with COVID-19, enrolled during active disease. The CDR3 runs from the conserved cysteine through the conserved F or W. The order of the fields is clone size, D gene, J gene, V gene, CDR3 DNA, CDR3 protein. A D gene is named only where the DNA matches it firmly. Size values are once, few and many counts, or a class for expanded clones, and some rows have none.

once | NA | TRBJ1-2 | TRBV19 | TGTGCCAGTAGTAATACCCCGGAGATTCATGGCTACACCTTC | CASSNTPEIHGYTF
NA | NA | TRBJ2-7 | TRBV19 | TGTGCCAGTAGGCGCGCGGACGGGGGTGCCTACGAGCAGTACTTC | CASRRADGGAYEQYF
NA | TRBD2 | TRBJ2-2 | TRBV15 | TGTGCCACCAGCAGAGATCGGCAGCGGGGGCCTTTAGAAATCACCGGGGAGCTGTTTTTT | CATSRDRQRGPLEITGELFF
NA | NA | TRBJ2-2 | TRBV10-3 | TGTGCCATCAGCAGGGAGGGGGCCGGGGAGCTGTTTTTT | CAISREGAGELFF
NA | TRBD1 | TRBJ1-3 | TRBV18 | TGTGCCAGCTCACTGGACAGGGTCGCCTCAACCTCTGGAAACACCATATATTTT | CASSLDRVASTSGNTIYF
NA | NA | TRBJ1-6 | TRBV28 | TGTGCCAGCAGTTTCCTCAGGGTTGAGGCCTCACCCCTCCACTTT | CASSFLRVEASPLHF
NA | NA | TRBJ1-1 | TRBV5-1 | TGCGCCAGCGGGGGGGGGTCCACTGAAGCTTTCTTT | CASGGGSTEAFF
NA | NA | TRBJ2-3 | TRBV9 | TGTGCCAGCAGCCTCACAGATACGCAGTATTTT | CASSLTDTQYF
few | TRBD2 | TRBJ2-1 | TRBV24-1 | TGTGCCACCAGTGACTCTAGCGGGGCGATGTACAATGAGCAGTTCTTC | CATSDSSGAMYNEQFF
NA | TRBD2 | TRBJ2-3 | TRBV5-1 | TGCGCCAGCAGCTTGGTCGCGGGGGGGCCCCAAGATACGCAGTATTTT | CASSLVAGGPQDTQYF
NA | NA | TRBJ1-2 | TRBV6-5 | TGTGCCAGCAGTTTGAACAGGGTAATCGCCTTC | CASSLNRVIAF
NA | NA | TRBJ2-4 | TRBV5-8 | TGTGCCACAGACAGGTCACGGGGAAACATTCAGTACTTC | CATDRSRGNIQYF
NA | NA | TRBJ1-2 | TRBV4-2 | TGTGCCAGCAGCCTTATGGGGGGGGCCGTTATGTGGGGCTACACCTTC | CASSLMGGAVMWGYTF
NA | TRBD2 | TRBJ2-1 | TRBV3-1/TRBV3-2 | TGTGCCAGCAGCACGGGACTAGCGGGAGAACGGCAGTTCTTC | CASSTGLAGERQFF
NA | NA | TRBJ2-3 | TRBV27 | TGTGCCAGCAGTGCCCTAGCGTACAGCACAGATACGCAGTATTTT | CASSALAYSTDTQYF
NA | NA | TRBJ2-7 | TRBV19 | TGTGCCAGTATAGGGGTTTACGAGCAGTACTTC | CASIGVYEQYF
NA | NA | TRBJ1-3 | TRBV19 | TGTGCCAGTAGTATAACTATGGGAAACACCATATATTTT | CASSITMGNTIYF
NA | TRBD2 | TRBJ2-1 | TRBV10-3 | TGTGCCATCGGTAGACTAGCGGGAAGCTCCTACAATGAGCAGTTCTTC | CAIGRLAGSSYNEQFF
many | NA | TRBJ2-1 | TRBV4-3 | TGCGCCAGCAGCCAAGCGGCGGGGGCACACTACAATGAGCAGTTCTTC | CASSQAAGAHYNEQFF
NA | NA | TRBJ2-5 | TRBV20-1 | TGCAGTGCTAGTAGTACAGGACCCCTCATTGAGACCCAGTACTTC | CSASSTGPLIETQYF
many | NA | TRBJ2-2 | TRBV24-1 | TGTGCCACCAGGTACGCAGCGACCGGGGAGCTGTTTTTT | CATRYAATGELFF
NA | NA | TRBJ2-7 | TRBV21-1 | TGTGCCAGCAGCAAGTGGGACACCGACTACGAGCAGTACTTC | CASSKWDTDYEQYF
NA | NA | TRBJ1-2 | TRBV24-1 | TGTGCCACCAGTGATTTTACAAGGGGCTCTGGCTACACCTTC | CATSDFTRGSGYTF
NA | TRBD2 | TRBJ2-5 | TRBV30 | TGTGCCTGGAGTTTAACCAGCGGGGCAGAGACCCAGTACTTC | CAWSLTSGAETQYF
NA | NA | TRBJ2-2 | TRBV2 | TGTGCCAGCAGTTTGATGCTAGCCGGGGAGCTGTTTTTT | CASSLMLAGELFF
NA | TRBD1 | TRBJ2-6 | TRBV18 | TGTGCCAGCTCACAGACAGGGGAGTCTGGGGCCAACGTCCTGACTTTC | CASSQTGESGANVLTF
NA | TRBD1 | TRBJ2-6 | TRBV6-6 | TGTGCCAGCTCCCGGGACAGGGGTTCTGGGGCCAACGTCCTGACTTTC | CASSRDRGSGANVLTF
NA | NA | TRBJ2-7 | TRBV3-1/TRBV3-2 | TGTGCCAGCAGCCAAGAATTCGGTACCTACGAGCAGTACTTC | CASSQEFGTYEQYF
few | NA | TRBJ1-2 | TRBV7-9 | TGTGCCAGCAGCTTAGAGTTCGGTAATGGCTACACCTTC | CASSLEFGNGYTF
NA | TRBD2 | TRBJ2-7 | TRBV6-1 | TGTGCCAGCAGTGGACAGGGGACTAGCGGGAGGTATCCTTACGAGCAGTACTTC | CASSGQGTSGRYPYEQYF
few | NA | TRBJ1-1 | TRBV7-8 | TGTGCCAGCAGCCCTACAGGGAACACTGAAGCTTTCTTT | CASSPTGNTEAFF
NA | NA | TRBJ2-5 | TRBV7-3 | TGTGCCAGCAGCTTAACCCCTCAGGAGACCCAGTACTTC | CASSLTPQETQYF
NA | NA | TRBJ1-2 | TRBV5-1 | TGCGCCAGCAGCTTGGTGATGACGGGTTATGGCTACACCTTC | CASSLVMTGYGYTF
NA | TRBD1 | TRBJ2-7 | TRBV18 | TGTGCCAGCTCACCACAGGGGGCCTTCTCCTACGAGCAGTACTTC | CASSPQGAFSYEQYF
NA | NA | TRBJ1-1 | TRBV19 | TGTGCCAGTAGTAGGGTCGACAGCACTGAAGCTTTCTTT | CASSRVDSTEAFF
once | TRBD2 | TRBJ2-1 | TRBV6-2/TRBV6-3 | TGTGCCAGCAGTCCCGGACTAGCACCGTACAATGAGCAGTTCTTC | CASSPGLAPYNEQFF
NA | TRBD1 | TRBJ1-6 | TRBV19 | TGTGCCACCCAAACAGGGGGCAAGGATTCACCCCTCCACTTT | CATQTGGKDSPLHF
few | TRBD2 | TRBJ2-7 | TRBV4-2 | TGTGCCAGCAGCCAAGACCCCGGGAGGGAGGAGGAGCAGTACTTC | CASSQDPGREEEQYF
NA | TRBD1 | TRBJ1-1 | TRBV10-3 | TGTGCCATCAGGAGCCCGGGACAGGGTTCAGCTTTCTTT | CAIRSPGQGSAFF
NA | TRBD2 | TRBJ2-3 | TRBV15 | TGTGCCACCAGCAGAGATCCGTCTAGCGGGGGATACACAGATACGCAGTATTTT | CATSRDPSSGGYTDTQYF
NA | NA | TRBJ2-3 | TRBV7-8 | TGTGCCAGCAGCCTACTAGAGAAAGGTCCGCAGTATTTT | CASSLLEKGPQYF
few | TRBD2 | TRBJ2-1 | TRBV19 | TGTGCCAGTAGTATAGATGGCGGGAGGGCGGATGAGCAGTTCTTC | CASSIDGGRADEQFF
few | TRBD2 | TRBJ2-3 | TRBV2 | TGTGCCAGCAGTGCTCCCCCGGCATTTGCGGGAGTAAGTGATACGCAGTATTTT | CASSAPPAFAGVSDTQYF
NA | NA | TRBJ2-5 | TRBV6-2/TRBV6-3 | TGTGCCAGCAGTTACTCCGACAGAAACCAAGAGACCCAGTACTTC | CASSYSDRNQETQYF
NA | TRBD2 | TRBJ2-1 | TRBV3-1/TRBV3-2 | TGTGCCAGCAGTCCTCATCTTTTTACTAGCGGGGCCGAGAATGAGCAGTTCTTC | CASSPHLFTSGAENEQFF
NA | TRBD2 | TRBJ2-5 | TRBV3-1/TRBV3-2 | TGTGCCAGCAGCCCCAAGGCACTAGCGGGATGGGAGACCCAGTACTTC | CASSPKALAGWETQYF